The clone carrying this T cell receptor (beta chain) has only a few counts. What it binds is not known. A read error may produce the germline difference seen at one junction end. CDR1 and CDR2 (germline): SEHNR, FQNEAQ (reference sequence). The CDR3 sequence is 19 residues long. This specimen belongs to a study of cytomegalovirus exposure and HLA in healthy donors. Whole-study findings and limits: What was likely a sequencing artifact was a cluster of highly shared sequence variants. Most TCR beta V segments were productive about 90% or about 30% of the time in an earlier analysis. In a later analysis, HLA-C alleles had the fewest associated TCRs, DRB1 alleles the most. It was reported that the classifier diagnosed cytomegalovirus status with high specificity and sensitivity in both the original and validation cohorts.

The PCR used 60 Vbeta and 13 Jbeta primers. Method: immunoSEQ multiplex PCR; TCRdb's copy keeps in-frame clones and lacks some. This sample has some 100,000 clones; 76% occur once, and the top ten carry roughly 8.2%. The chain couples TRBV7-9 to TRBJ2-5, with a possible D match to TRBD2 (6 bases). The receptor was isolated from a woman aged 45 to 65 in good health and CMV-seropositive. Sequences were obtained from PBMCs. The CDR3 here is CSSSRGRGRGAAQQETQYF. For the CDR3, the DNA is TGTTCCAGCAGCCGTGGAAGGGGTCGCGGGGCTGCCCAGCAAGAGACCCAGTACTTC. The whole variable domain, filled in from reference TRBV7-9 and TRBJ2-5, reads DTGVSQNPRHKITKRGQNVTFRCDPISEHNRLYWYRQTLGQGPEFLTYFQNEAQLEKSRLLSDRFSAERPKGSFSTLEIQRTEQGDSAMYLCSSSRGRGRGAAQQETQYFGPGTRLLVL.